This T cell receptor beta chain was documented in a study of T cell responses to AZD1222 COVID-19 vaccine. Comment on this clone: Its antigen remains unknown.

Germline V gene sequence: CDR1 SQVTM, CDR2 ANQGSEA. CDR3 length: 15 amino acids. Trimming shortened V by 3 bases and J by 4 bases, and 15 bases separated the two germline ends. Second doses were pooled across both intervals (about 4 or about 12 weeks). The method was immunoSEQ multiplex PCR; TCRdb's version includes in-frame clones alone and lacks a portion of them. The data contain 75,000 to 90,000 clones, approximately 90% of them singletons. Study-level points and caveats: In the spike-specific TCR repertoire, nearly half reportedly target unmutated variant regions. Spike-wide coverage was observed for vaccine-associated CD4 TCRs, with dominant responses at 160-218 and 743-854. Donors were chiefly white British, with a greater number of females, and clonal diversity was perhaps underestimated.

Sequenced here: peripheral blood, sampled 28 days after the second AZD1222 dose. V gene TRBV29-1 combines with J gene TRBJ2-2; D perhaps matches TRBD2 (7 bases). The receptor was derived from an adult who received the AZD1222 COVID-19 vaccine. Here the CDR3 DNA reads TGCAGCGTTGACCGGAGGGGGGGCGTCACCGGGGAGCTGTTTTTT. Translating gives CSVDRRGGVTGELFF.